This T cell receptor beta chain was profiled in a study of PD-1 and CTLA-4 blockade in melanoma. TCRdb's copy holds only in-frame clones and misses some; the assay was immunoSEQ multiplex PCR. In the table there are tens of thousands of clones, more than 70% of which are singletons. The specimen comprised CD8+ T cells from peripheral blood, sampled before anti-PD-1 treatment. This TCR was recovered from a human donor with melanoma.

The CDR3 sequence: CASRQQGGYGYTF. CDR3 nucleotides: TGTGCCAGCAGACAACAGGGAGGCTATGGCTACACCTTC. The V call is TRBV7-9, the J call TRBJ1-2; possibly TRBD1 for D (6 bases). Germline CDR1 is SEHNR and CDR2 is FQNEAQ (reference sequence). V was shortened by 6 bases and J by 4 bases, with 12 bases between the two germline ends. This CDR3 is built from 13 residues.